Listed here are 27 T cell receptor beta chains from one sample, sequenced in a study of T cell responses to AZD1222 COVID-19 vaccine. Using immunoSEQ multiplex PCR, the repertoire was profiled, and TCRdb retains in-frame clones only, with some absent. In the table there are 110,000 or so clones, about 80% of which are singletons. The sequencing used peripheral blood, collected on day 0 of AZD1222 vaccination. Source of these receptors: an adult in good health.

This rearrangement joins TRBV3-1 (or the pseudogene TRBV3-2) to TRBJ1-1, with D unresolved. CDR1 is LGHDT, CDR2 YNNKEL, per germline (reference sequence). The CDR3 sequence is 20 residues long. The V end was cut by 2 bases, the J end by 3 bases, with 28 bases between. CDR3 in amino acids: CASSQSPPRGLGLSDTEAFF. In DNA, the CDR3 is TGTGCCAGCAGCCAATCCCCACCCCGCGGGTTGGGGTTGTCGGACACTGAAGCTTTCTTT.

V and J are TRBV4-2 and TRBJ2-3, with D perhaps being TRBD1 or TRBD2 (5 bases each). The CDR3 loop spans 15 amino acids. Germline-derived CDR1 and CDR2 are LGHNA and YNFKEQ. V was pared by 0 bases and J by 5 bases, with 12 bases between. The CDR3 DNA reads TGTGCCAGCAGCCAAGAATCGGGTGGGGGAGATACGCAGTATTTT. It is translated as CASSQESGGGDTQYF.

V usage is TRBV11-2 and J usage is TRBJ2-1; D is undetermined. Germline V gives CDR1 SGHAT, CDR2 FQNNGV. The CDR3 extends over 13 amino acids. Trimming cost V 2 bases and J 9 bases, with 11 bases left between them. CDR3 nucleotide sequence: TGTGCCAGCAGCTTATCTGTTTTGGGTGAGCAGTTCTTC. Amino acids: CASSLSVLGEQFF.

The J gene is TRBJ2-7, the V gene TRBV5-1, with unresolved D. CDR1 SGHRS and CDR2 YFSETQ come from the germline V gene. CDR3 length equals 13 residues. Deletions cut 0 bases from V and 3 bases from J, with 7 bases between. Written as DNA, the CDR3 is TGCGCCAGCAGCTTGGACAGAAACTACGAGCAGTACTTC. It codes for CASSLDRNYEQYF. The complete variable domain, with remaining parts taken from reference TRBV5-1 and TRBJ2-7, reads KAGVTQTPRYLIKTRGQQVTLSCSPISGHRSVSWYQQTPGQGLQFLFEYFSETQRNKGNFPGRFSGRQFSNSRSEMNVSTLELGDSALYLCASSLDRNYEQYFGPGTRLTVT.

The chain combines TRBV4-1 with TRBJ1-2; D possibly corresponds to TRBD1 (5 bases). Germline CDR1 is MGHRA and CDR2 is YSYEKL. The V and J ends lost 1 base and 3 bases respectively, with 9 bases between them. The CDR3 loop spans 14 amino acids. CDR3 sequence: CASSQVKGHYGYTF. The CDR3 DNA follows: TGCGCCAGCAGCCAAGTTAAGGGGCACTATGGCTACACCTTC.

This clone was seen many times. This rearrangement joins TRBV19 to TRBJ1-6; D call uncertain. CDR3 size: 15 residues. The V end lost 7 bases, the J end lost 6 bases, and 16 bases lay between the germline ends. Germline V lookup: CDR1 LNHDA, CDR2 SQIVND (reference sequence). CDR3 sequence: CASTTLVGVNSPLHF. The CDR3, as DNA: TGTGCCAGTACCACCCTAGTTGGGGTTAATTCACCCCTCCACTTT. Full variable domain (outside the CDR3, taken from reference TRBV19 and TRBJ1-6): DGGITQSPKYLFRKEGQNVTLSCEQNLNHDAMYWYRQDPGQGLRLIYYSQIVNDFQKGDIAEGYSVSREKKESFPLTVTSAQKNPTAFYLCASTTLVGVNSPLHFGNGTRLTVT.

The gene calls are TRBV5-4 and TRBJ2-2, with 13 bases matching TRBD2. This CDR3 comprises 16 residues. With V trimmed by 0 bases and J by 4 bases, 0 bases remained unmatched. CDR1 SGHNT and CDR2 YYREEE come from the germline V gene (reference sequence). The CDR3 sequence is CASSLGLAGGTGELFF. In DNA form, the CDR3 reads TGTGCCAGCAGCTTGGGACTAGCGGGGGGCACCGGGGAGCTGTTTTTT.

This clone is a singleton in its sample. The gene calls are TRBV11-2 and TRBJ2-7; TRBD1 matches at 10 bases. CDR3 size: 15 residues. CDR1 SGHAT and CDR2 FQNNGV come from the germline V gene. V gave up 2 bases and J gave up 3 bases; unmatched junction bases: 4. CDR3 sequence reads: CASSLRGQGFYEQYF. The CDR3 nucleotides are TGTGCCAGCAGCTTAAGGGGACAGGGGTTCTACGAGCAGTACTTC.

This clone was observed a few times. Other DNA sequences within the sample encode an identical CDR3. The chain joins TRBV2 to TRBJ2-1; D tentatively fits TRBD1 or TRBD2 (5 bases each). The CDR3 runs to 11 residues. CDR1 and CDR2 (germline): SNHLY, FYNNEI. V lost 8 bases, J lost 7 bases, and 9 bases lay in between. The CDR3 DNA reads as TGTGCCAGCGGGGGTCCTAATGAGCAGTTCTTC. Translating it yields CASGGPNEQFF.

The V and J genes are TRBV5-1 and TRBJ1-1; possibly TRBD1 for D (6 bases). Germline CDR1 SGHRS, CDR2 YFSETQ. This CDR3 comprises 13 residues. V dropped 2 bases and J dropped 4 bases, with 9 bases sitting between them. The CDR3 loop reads CASSFSGATEAFF. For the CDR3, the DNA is TGCGCCAGCAGCTTTTCGGGGGCCACTGAAGCTTTCTTT.

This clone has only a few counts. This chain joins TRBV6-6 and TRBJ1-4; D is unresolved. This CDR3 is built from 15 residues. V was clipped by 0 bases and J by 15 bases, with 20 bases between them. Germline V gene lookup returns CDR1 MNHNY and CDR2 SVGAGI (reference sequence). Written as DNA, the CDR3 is TGTGCCAGCAGTTACTCGACGGGAGGTGGGAACTCGATGTTTTTT. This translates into CASSYSTGGGNSMFF.

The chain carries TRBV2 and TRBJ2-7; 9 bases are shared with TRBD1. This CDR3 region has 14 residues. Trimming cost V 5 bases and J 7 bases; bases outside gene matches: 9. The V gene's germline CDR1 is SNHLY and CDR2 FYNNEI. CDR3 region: CASSSFTGGLEQYF. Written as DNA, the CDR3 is TGTGCCAGCAGTTCCTTTACAGGGGGCCTAGAGCAGTACTTC.

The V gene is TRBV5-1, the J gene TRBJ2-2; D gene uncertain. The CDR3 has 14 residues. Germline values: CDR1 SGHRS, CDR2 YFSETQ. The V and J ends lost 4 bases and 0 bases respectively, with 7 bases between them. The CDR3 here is CASSPESNTGELFF. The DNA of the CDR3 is TGCGCCAGCAGCCCGGAATCGAACACCGGGGAGCTGTTTTTT.

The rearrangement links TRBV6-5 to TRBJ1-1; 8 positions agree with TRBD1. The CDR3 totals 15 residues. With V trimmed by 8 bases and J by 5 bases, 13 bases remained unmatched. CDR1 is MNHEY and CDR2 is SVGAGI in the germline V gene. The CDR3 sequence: CASLWTGPRGTEAFF. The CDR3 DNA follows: TGTGCCAGCTTATGGACAGGGCCCCGAGGGACTGAAGCTTTCTTT.

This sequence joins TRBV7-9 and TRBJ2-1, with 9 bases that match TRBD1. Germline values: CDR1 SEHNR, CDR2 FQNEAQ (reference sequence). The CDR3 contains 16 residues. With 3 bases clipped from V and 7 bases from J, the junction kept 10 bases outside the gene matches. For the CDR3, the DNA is TGTGCCAGCAGCTTCGGGACAGGGAGTAAGGGAAATGAGCAGTTCTTC. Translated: CASSFGTGSKGNEQFF. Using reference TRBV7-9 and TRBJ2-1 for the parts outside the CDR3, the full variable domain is DTGVSQNPRHKITKRGQNVTFRCDPISEHNRLYWYRQTLGQGPEFLTYFQNEAQLEKSRLLSDRFSAERPKGSFSTLEIQRTEQGDSAMYLCASSFGTGSKGNEQFFGPGTRLTVL.

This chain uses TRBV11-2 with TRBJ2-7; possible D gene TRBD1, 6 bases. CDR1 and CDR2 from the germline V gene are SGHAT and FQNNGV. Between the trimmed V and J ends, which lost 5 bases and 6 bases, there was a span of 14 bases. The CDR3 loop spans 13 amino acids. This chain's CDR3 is CASSQETGSEQYF. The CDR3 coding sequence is TGTGCCAGCAGCCAAGAGACAGGATCCGAGCAGTACTTC.

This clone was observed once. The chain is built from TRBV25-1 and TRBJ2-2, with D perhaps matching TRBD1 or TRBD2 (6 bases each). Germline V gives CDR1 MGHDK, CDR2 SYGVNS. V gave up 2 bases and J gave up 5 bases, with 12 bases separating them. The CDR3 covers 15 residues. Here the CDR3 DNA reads TGTGCCAGCAGTGAACCGGGGGCTAAGACCGGGGAGCTGTTTTTT. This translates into CASSEPGAKTGELFF.

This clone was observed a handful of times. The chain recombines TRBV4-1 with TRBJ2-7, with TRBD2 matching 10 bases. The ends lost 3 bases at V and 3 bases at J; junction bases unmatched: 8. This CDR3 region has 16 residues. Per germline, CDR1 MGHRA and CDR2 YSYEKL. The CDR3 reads CASSHISGGTIYEQYF. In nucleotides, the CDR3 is TGCGCCAGCAGCCATATTAGCGGGGGGACCATCTACGAGCAGTACTTC.

The CDR3 here is CASSFTGLGEQYF. The CDR3 region has the DNA TGTGCCAGCAGTTTTACAGGGTTGGGCGAGCAGTACTTC. This chain joins TRBV27 and TRBJ2-7; maybe TRBD1 (6 bases). This CDR3 region has 13 residues. From germline, CDR1 is MNHEY and CDR2 SMNVEV (reference sequence). Trimming left V 3 bases short and J 6 bases short, with 12 bases between.

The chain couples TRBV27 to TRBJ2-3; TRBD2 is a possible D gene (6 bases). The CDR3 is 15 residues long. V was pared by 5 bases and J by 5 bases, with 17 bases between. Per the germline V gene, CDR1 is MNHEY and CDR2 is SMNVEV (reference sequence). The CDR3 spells CASSPTRGGRDTQYF. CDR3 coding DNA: TGTGCCAGCAGTCCAACCCGGGGAGGCAGAGATACGCAGTATTTT.

The CDR3 protein is CASSTGASLAFF. CDR3 DNA: TGTGCCAGCAGTACCGGGGCCTCCCTAGCTTTCTTT. The V call is TRBV6-5, the J call TRBJ1-1; D may be TRBD1 (5 bases). CDR1 MNHEY and CDR2 SVGAGI come from the germline V gene. The CDR3 has 12 amino acids. V lost 5 bases and J lost 10, with 14 bases in between.

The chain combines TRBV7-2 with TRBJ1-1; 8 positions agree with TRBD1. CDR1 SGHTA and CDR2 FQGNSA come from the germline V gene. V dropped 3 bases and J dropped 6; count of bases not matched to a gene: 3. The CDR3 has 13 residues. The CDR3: CASSLDRVAEAFF. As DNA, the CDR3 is TGTGCCAGCAGCTTGGACAGGGTCGCTGAAGCTTTCTTT.

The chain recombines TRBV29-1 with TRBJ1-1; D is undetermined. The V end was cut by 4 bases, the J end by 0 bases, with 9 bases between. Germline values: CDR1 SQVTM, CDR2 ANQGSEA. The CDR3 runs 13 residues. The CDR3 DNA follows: TGCAGCGTTGCTGCAACCTTGAACACTGAAGCTTTCTTT. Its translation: CSVAATLNTEAFF. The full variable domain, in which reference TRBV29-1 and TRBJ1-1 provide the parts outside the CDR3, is SAVISQKPSRDICQRGTSLTIQCQVDSQVTMMFWYRQQPGQSLTLIATANQGSEATYESGFVIDKFPISRPNLTFSTLTVSNMSPEDSSIYLCSVAATLNTEAFFGQGTRLTVV.

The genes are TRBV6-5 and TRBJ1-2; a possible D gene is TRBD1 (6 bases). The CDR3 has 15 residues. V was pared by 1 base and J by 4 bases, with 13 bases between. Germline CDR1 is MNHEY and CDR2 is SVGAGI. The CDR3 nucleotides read TGTGCCAGCAGTTACTTGCAGACAGGATCCTATGGCTACACCTTC. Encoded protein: CASSYLQTGSYGYTF.

Here the CDR3 DNA reads TGTGCCAGTAAGAGGGCGGGGGGGTATAGCACAGATACGCAGTATTTT. Amino acid sequence: CASKRAGGYSTDTQYF. V usage is TRBV21-1 and J usage is TRBJ2-3; the DNA was not compared with TRBD2, the D call given in the table. TRBV21-1 counts as a pseudogene. The CDR3 has 16 amino acids.

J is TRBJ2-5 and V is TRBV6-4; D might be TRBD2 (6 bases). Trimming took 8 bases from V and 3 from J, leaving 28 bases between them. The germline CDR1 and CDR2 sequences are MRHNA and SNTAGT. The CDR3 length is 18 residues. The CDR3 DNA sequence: TGTGCCAGCGCCCTTTCGGGTTGGTTCTTGGCGGGGAAAGAGACCCAGTACTTC. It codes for CASALSGWFLAGKETQYF.

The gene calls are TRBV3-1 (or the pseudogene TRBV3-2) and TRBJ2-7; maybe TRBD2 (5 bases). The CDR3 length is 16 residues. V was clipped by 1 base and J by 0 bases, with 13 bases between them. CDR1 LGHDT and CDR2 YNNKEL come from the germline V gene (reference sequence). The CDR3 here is CASSQVWTGISYEQYF. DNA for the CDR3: TGTGCCAGCAGCCAAGTCTGGACTGGGATCTCCTACGAGCAGTACTTC.